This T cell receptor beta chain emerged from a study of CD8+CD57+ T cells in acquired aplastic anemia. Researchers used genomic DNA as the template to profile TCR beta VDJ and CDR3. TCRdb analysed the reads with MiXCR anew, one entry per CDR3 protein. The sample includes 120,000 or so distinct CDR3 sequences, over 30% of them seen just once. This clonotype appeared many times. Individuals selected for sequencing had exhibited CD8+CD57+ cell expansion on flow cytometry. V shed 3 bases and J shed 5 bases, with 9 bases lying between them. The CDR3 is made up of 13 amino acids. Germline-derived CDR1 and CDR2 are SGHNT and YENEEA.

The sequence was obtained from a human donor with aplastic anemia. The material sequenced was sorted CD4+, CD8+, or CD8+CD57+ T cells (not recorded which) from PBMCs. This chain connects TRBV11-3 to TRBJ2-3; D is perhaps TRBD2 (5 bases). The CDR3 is CASSFSGGDTQYF. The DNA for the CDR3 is TGTGCCAGCAGCTTCTCAGGAGGAGATACGCAGTATTTT.